This paragraph reports one TCR beta chain. TCRdb passed the PCR reads through MiXCR, listing each CDR3 protein once. The repertoire consists of under 600,000 distinct CDR3 sequences, with around 25% occurring once and the leading ten covering roughly 0.79%. This record belongs to a study of molecular identifiers for immune sequencing clone quantification. CDR1 and CDR2 (germline): SGHAT, FQNNGV. The CDR3 has 15 residues. After removal of 0 bases from V and 7 bases from J, the junction contained 4 bases not matched to a gene. The sample taken for sequencing was naive CD8+ T cells from blood, with Jurkat cell RNA spiked in. Subset in this sample: FACS-sorted CD8+CD4-CCR7+CD45RA+ naive T cells. V and J are TRBV11-2 and TRBJ2-7, with TRBD2 identical over 12 bases. The TCR originated in a human donor in good health. Some libraries in this study had Jurkat cell RNA spiked in. The DNA for the CDR3 is TGTGCCAGCAGCTTAGAGTGGCTAGCGGGGGGGGAGCAGTACTTC. Translated, it gives CASSLEWLAGGEQYF.